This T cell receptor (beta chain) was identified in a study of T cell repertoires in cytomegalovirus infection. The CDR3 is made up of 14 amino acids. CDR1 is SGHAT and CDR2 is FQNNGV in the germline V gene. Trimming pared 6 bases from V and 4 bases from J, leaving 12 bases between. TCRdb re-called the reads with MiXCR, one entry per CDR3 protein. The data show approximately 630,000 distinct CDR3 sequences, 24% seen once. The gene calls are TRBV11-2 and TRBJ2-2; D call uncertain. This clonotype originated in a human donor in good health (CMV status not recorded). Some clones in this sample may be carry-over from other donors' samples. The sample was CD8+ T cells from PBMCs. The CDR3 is CASSYQAPTGELFF. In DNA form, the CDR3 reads TGTGCCAGCAGTTACCAGGCCCCCACCGGGGAGCTGTTTTTT. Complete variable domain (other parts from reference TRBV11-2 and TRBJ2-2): EAGVAQSPRYKIIEKRQSVAFWCNPISGHATLYWYQQILGQGPKLLIQFQNNGVVDDSQLPKDRFSAERLKGVDSTLKIQPAKLEDSAVYLCASSYQAPTGELFFGEGSRLTVL.